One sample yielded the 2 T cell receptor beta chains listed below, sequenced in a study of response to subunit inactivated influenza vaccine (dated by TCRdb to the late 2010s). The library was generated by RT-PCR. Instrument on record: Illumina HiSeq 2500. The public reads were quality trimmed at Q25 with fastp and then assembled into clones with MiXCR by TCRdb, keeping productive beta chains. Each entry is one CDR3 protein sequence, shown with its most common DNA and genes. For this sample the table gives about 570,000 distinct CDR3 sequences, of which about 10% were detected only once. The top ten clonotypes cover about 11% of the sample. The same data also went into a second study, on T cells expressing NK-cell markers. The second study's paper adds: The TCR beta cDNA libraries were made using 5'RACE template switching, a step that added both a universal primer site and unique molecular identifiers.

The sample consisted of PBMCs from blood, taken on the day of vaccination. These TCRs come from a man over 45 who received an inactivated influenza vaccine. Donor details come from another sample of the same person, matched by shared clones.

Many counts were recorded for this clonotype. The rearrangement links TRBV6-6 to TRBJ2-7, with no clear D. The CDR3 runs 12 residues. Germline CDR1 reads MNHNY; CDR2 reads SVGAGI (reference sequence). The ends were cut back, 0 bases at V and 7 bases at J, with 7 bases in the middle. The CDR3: CASSYSLAEQYF. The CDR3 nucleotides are TGTGCCAGCAGTTACTCCTTGGCAGAGCAGTACTTC.

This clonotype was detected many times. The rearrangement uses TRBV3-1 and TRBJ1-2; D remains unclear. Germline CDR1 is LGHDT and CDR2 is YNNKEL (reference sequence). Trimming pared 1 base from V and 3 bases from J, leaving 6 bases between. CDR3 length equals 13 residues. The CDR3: CASSQALDYGYTF. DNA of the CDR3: TGTGCCAGCAGCCAAGCACTGGACTATGGCTACACCTTC. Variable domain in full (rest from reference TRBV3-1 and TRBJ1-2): DTAVSQTPKYLVTQMGNDKSIKCEQNLGHDTMYWYKQDSKKFLKIMFSYNNKELIINETVPNRFSPKSPDKAHLNLHINSLELGDSAVYFCASSQALDYGYTFGSGTRLTVV.